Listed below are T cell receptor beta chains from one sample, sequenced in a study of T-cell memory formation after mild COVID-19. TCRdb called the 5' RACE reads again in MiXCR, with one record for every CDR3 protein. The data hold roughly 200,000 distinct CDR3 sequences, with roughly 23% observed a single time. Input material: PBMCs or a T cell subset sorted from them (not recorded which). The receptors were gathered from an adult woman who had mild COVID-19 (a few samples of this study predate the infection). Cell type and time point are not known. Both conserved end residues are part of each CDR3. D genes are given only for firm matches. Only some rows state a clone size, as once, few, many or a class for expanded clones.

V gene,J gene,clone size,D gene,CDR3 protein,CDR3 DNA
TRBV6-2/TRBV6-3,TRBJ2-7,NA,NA,CASRRRSEEQYF,TGTGCCAGCAGGAGGAGGTCGGAAGAGCAGTACTTC
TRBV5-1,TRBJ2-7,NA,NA,CASSWDGSSYEQYF,TGCGCCAGCAGTTGGGACGGAAGCTCCTACGAGCAGTACTTC
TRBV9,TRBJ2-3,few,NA,CASSQGNIDTQYF,TGTGCCAGCAGCCAGGGGAATATAGATACGCAGTATTTT
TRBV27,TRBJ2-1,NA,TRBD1,CASSLNRDRGGIEQFF,TGTGCCAGCAGTTTAAACCGGGACAGGGGAGGTATTGAGCAGTTCTTC
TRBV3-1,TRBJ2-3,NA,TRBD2,CASSQDGLAGSTDTQYF,TGTGCCAGCAGCCAAGATGGACTAGCGGGCTCCACAGATACGCAGTATTTT
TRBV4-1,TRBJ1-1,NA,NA,CASSQRGEGEAFF,TGCGCCAGCAGCCAAAGGGGCGAAGGTGAAGCTTTCTTT
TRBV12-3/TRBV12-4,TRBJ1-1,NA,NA,CASRPPDSYTEAFF,TGTGCCAGCAGGCCGCCCGACAGCTACACTGAAGCTTTCTTT
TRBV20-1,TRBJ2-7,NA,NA,CSARGPGDLPYEQYF,TGCAGTGCTAGAGGCCCAGGGGACCTGCCCTACGAGCAGTACTTC
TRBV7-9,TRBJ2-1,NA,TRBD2,CASTGGTTLTYNEQFF,TGTGCCAGCACCGGGGGGACTACCCTTACCTACAATGAGCAGTTCTTC
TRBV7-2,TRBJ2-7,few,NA,CASEAVGGSYEQYF,TGTGCCAGCGAGGCGGTAGGTGGATCCTACGAGCAGTACTTC
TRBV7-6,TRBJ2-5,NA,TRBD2,CASSSYPPGLATETQYF,TGTGCCAGCAGCTCATATCCCCCGGGACTAGCGACAGAGACCCAGTACTTC
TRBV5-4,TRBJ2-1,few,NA,CASSLRYGAGREQFF,TGTGCCAGCAGCCTCAGGTATGGGGCAGGCCGAGAGCAGTTCTTC